Each of the 20 T cell receptor beta chains below was sequenced from the same sample in a study of blood T cells in healthy people across ages. Next came a second PCR, run for about 7 to 12 cycles, which used a sample-barcoded 5' primer along with a J-beta primer mix. TCRdb re-called the 5' RACE reads with MiXCR, one entry per CDR3 protein. The table shows hundreds of thousands of distinct CDR3 sequences, with roughly 53% occurring only once. The sequencing sample was made of blood. These receptors were obtained from a man aged 55-75 years in good health.

This clonotype was found a few times. The chain links TRBV5-6 to TRBJ2-5; the match to TRBD1 covers 10 bases. The CDR3 has 16 amino acids. Germline V lookup: CDR1 SGHDT, CDR2 YYEEEE. Trimming cost V 4 bases and J 0 bases; bases outside gene matches: 6. The CDR3 reads CASSAAGTGDQETQYF. CDR3 DNA sequence: TGTGCCAGCAGCGCCGCCGGGACAGGGGACCAAGAGACCCAGTACTTC.

The chain joins TRBV3-1 to TRBJ1-5; D is undetermined. V shed 7 bases and J shed 0 bases, with 13 bases lying between them. CDR1 and CDR2 from the germline V gene are LGHDT and YNNKEL (reference sequence). This CDR3 comprises 15 residues. The CDR3 loop is CASTPRPDSNQPQHF. For the CDR3, the DNA is TGTGCCAGCACCCCACGCCCAGATAGCAATCAGCCCCAGCATTTT.

This clonotype has more than one count but fewer than ten. The rearrangement uses TRBV12-3 or TRBV12-4 and TRBJ2-3, with TRBD1 as a possible D gene (6 bases). The CDR3 extends over 15 amino acids. Trimming removed 3 bases from V and 5 bases from J, with 15 bases in between. The CDR3 DNA reads TGTGCCAGCAGTTTCGGTATGGGGGCTGGAGATACGCAGTATTTT. This gives the protein CASSFGMGAGDTQYF.

Points on this clonotype: Compared with germline, one end of the junction differs, possibly owing to a read error. The rearrangement joins TRBV2 to TRBJ1-1, with 9 bases aligning to TRBD1. Germline V lookup: CDR1 SNHLY, CDR2 FYNNEI. CDR3 length: 15 amino acids. In DNA, the CDR3 is TGTGCCAGCATGGGAAGGACAGGGGTCCCCACTGGAGCTTTCTTT. Encoded protein: CASMGRTGVPTGAFF.

The chain recombines TRBV29-1 with TRBJ1-1; D ambiguous. The CDR3 sequence is 13 residues long. Germline CDR1 is SQVTM and CDR2 is ANQGSEA. Trimming cost V 4 bases and J 5 bases, with 14 bases left between them. The CDR3, as DNA: TGCAGCGTTGTTGGACGGATGAGGACTGAAGCTTTCTTT. It encodes CSVVGRMRTEAFF.

The chain is built from TRBV5-1 and TRBJ1-2; D remains unclear. The germline gives CDR1 SGHRS, CDR2 YFSETQ. The germline V and J ends were trimmed by 0 bases and 8 bases, with 17 bases remaining between them. This CDR3 comprises 15 residues. For the CDR3, the DNA is TGCGCCAGCAGCTTGGGTCCTAGGGCGCCGGGGGGCTACACCTTC. Encoded protein: CASSLGPRAPGGYTF. The full variable domain, in which reference TRBV5-1 and TRBJ1-2 provide the parts outside the CDR3, is KAGVTQTPRYLIKTRGQQVTLSCSPISGHRSVSWYQQTPGQGLQFLFEYFSETQRNKGNFPGRFSGRQFSNSRSEMNVSTLELGDSALYLCASSLGPRAPGGYTFGSGTRLTVV.

The chain links TRBV20-1 to TRBJ2-3; 9 nucleotides agree with TRBD2. The CDR3 runs 15 residues. J was trimmed by 0 bases and V by 6 bases; bases with no gene match: 7. Germline-derived CDR1 and CDR2 are DFQATT and SNEGSKA (reference sequence). Here the CDR3 reads CSANLAGASTDTQYF. In DNA, the CDR3 is TGCAGTGCCAACTTAGCGGGGGCTAGCACAGATACGCAGTATTTT.

The V and J genes are TRBV20-1 and TRBJ2-7; TRBD2 might be the D (5 bases). The closer fit of TRBJ2-5 to the DNA end suggests the J call may be wrong. Germline CDR1 DFQATT, CDR2 SNEGSKA (reference sequence). The CDR3 covers 12 residues. CDR3 nucleotides: TGCAGTGCTAGTTCCCTCGGAGGGACCCAGTACTTC. Its translation: CSASSLGGTQYF.

This clonotype was counted ten times or more. This chain connects TRBV29-1 to TRBJ2-1; D is perhaps TRBD1 (5 bases). The CDR3 length is 12 residues. Trimming cost V 4 bases and J 10 bases, with 14 bases left between them. CDR1 and CDR2 from the germline V gene are SQVTM and ANQGSEA. CDR3 amino acids: CSVAGFVQEQFF. The CDR3 DNA reads as TGCAGCGTTGCAGGGTTTGTACAGGAGCAGTTCTTC.

V and J are TRBV11-2 and TRBJ2-1; 9 bases agree with TRBD2. Judging by the DNA end, TRBJ2-7 fits better; the J call may be wrong. The CDR3 consists of 14 residues. The germline gives CDR1 SGHAT, CDR2 FQNNGV. The CDR3 region is CASRSGTSNNEQYF. The CDR3 coding sequence is TGTGCCAGCAGATCCGGGACTAGCAACAATGAGCAGTACTTC.

With respect to this clonotype: At one end the junction does not follow the germline gene, possibly because of a read error. V usage is TRBV12-3 or TRBV12-4 and J usage is TRBJ1-2; no clear D gene. The CDR3 sequence is 14 residues long. DNA for the CDR3: TGTGCCAGCAGTCCCCTTTCGCGGAGCTATGGCTGCACCTTC. This encodes CASSPLSRSYGCTF.

This clonotype appeared a few times. V usage is TRBV20-1 and J usage is TRBJ1-1, with a tentative D call TRBD1 (6 bases). Germline CDR1 and CDR2: DFQATT and SNEGSKA (reference sequence). Deletions cut 0 bases from V and 1 base from J, with 12 bases between. This CDR3 is 15 amino acids long. Here the CDR3 DNA reads TGCAGTGCTAGAGATCCAGGGGTGTGGAACACTGAAGCTTTCTTT. This encodes CSARDPGVWNTEAFF.

The genes are TRBV5-1 and TRBJ1-5; perhaps TRBD1 as D (6 bases). Trimming removed 1 base at V and 1 base at J, with 9 bases between. The CDR3 spans 15 residues. The germline CDR1 and CDR2 sequences are SGHRS and YFSETQ. The CDR3 region has the DNA TGCGCCAGCAGCTTGTCAGGGGAGAGCAATCAGCCCCAGCATTTT. Amino acids: CASSLSGESNQPQHF.

The chain recombines TRBV29-1 with TRBJ2-3; 12 nucleotides line up with TRBD2. V was clipped by 7 bases and J by 5 bases; unmatched bases: 4. The CDR3 has 13 residues. CDR1 and CDR2 from the germline V gene are SQVTM and ANQGSEA. CDR3 region: CSALAGGLDTQYF. Written as DNA, the CDR3 is TGCAGCGCGCTAGCGGGGGGGCTAGATACGCAGTATTTT.

The chain employs TRBV5-1 and TRBJ2-7; D may be TRBD2 (5 bases). CDR1 is SGHRS and CDR2 is YFSETQ in the germline V gene. This CDR3 is built from 14 residues. Trimming shortened V by 2 bases and J by 5 bases, and 14 bases separated the two germline ends. CDR3 amino acids: CASSLGRPRDEQYF. CDR3 DNA: TGCGCCAGCAGCTTAGGGCGTCCGAGGGACGAGCAGTACTTC.

The chain recombines TRBV4-2 with TRBJ2-3, with 7 bases lining up with TRBD2. The CDR3 runs 17 residues. Per the germline V gene, CDR1 is LGHNA and CDR2 is YNFKEQ. J gave up 1 base and V 0 bases, and 7 bases lay outside the gene matches. Here the CDR3 reads CASSQDLAAGGTDTQYF. The CDR3 region has the DNA TGTGCCAGCAGCCAAGATCTAGCGGCGGGCGGCACAGATACGCAGTATTTT.

The chain has TRBV21-1 and TRBJ2-7; the table's D call, TRBD1, has no DNA check behind it. TRBV21-1 is listed as a pseudogene. This CDR3 contains 17 residues. Written as DNA, the CDR3 is TGTGCCAGCAAGAGAGGACGCTTTGATTCACGGGATTCCGAGCAGTACTTC. Amino acid sequence: CASKRGRFDSRDSEQYF.

Only a few counts were recorded for this clonotype. V and J are TRBV20-1 and TRBJ1-2; D gene uncertain. Germline CDR1 is DFQATT and CDR2 is SNEGSKA (reference sequence). The CDR3 totals 9 residues. Trimming shortened V by 3 bases and J by 4 bases, and 0 bases separated the two germline ends. CDR3 DNA: TGCAGTGCTAGCTATGGCTACACCTTC. It yields the protein CSASYGYTF.

V usage is TRBV3-1 and J usage is TRBJ1-1; D is perhaps TRBD1 (5 bases). This CDR3 has 15 amino acids. V lost 3 bases and J lost 1, with 12 bases in between. The germline V gene has CDR1 LGHDT and CDR2 YNNKEL (reference sequence). CDR3 DNA sequence: TGTGCCAGCAGCCAGTTTGGGGCAGCGAACACTGAAGCTTTCTTT. Translated, it gives CASSQFGAANTEAFF.

The chain uses TRBV20-1 and TRBJ2-1, with 13 nucleotides matching TRBD2. After removal of 5 bases from V and 5 bases from J, the junction contained 3 bases not matched to a gene. This CDR3 contains 14 residues. The germline CDR1 and CDR2 sequences are DFQATT and SNEGSKA (reference sequence). CDR3 region: CSASGTSGDNEQFF. The CDR3 coding sequence is TGCAGTGCTTCCGGGACTAGCGGGGACAATGAGCAGTTCTTC.